These T cell receptor beta chains were read from a single sample in a study of a mutant IDH1 vaccine in newly diagnosed glioma. The table came from immunoSEQ multiplex PCR; TCRdb's copy has only in-frame clones and leaves some out. In the table there are about 88,000 clones, approximately 80% of which are singletons. The material was PBMCs, obtained from a glioma patient treated with radiotherapy, temozolomide or both. The receptors come from a man aged 35 to 55 with glioma. Some clones in this sample may be carry-over from other donors' samples. Both conserved end residues are part of each CDR3. Fields, in order: D gene, J gene, V gene, CDR3 length, clone size, CDR3 protein, CDR3 DNA. A D gene is named only where the DNA matches it firmly. Expanded clones are given a class, and other clones once, few, many or no size at all.

>.|TRBJ1-2|TRBV6-5|14|.
CASSYSAGQYGYTF
TGTGCCAGCAGTTACTCTGCAGGGCAGTATGGCTACACCTTC
>.|TRBJ2-5|TRBV25-1|12|once
CAAGRVGETQYF
TGTGCCGCCGGGAGAGTAGGAGAGACCCAGTACTTC
>.|TRBJ2-1|TRBV6-1|13|.
CASSVGGVNEQFF
TGTGCCAGCAGTGTTGGAGGGGTGAATGAGCAGTTCTTC
>.|TRBJ1-1|TRBV2|14|.
CASSPWGLNTEAFF
TGTGCCAGCAGTCCCTGGGGACTGAACACTGAAGCTTTCTTT
>TRBD2|TRBJ2-1|TRBV6-5|14|.
CASRPSGGKNEQFF
TGTGCCAGCAGACCAAGCGGGGGGAAGAATGAGCAGTTCTTC
>.|TRBJ2-1|TRBV6-4|15|.
CASSDTGSSYNEQFF
TGTGCCAGCAGTGACACAGGGAGCTCCTACAATGAGCAGTTCTTC
>.|TRBJ1-5|TRBV30|14|.
CAWSVGSRNQPQHF
TGTGCCTGGAGTGTAGGCAGTCGGAATCAGCCCCAGCATTTT
>.|TRBJ1-2|TRBV2|16|.
CASSSGPPAVVEGYTF
TGTGCCAGCAGCTCGGGACCGCCGGCGGTGGTGGAAGGCTACACCTTC
>.|TRBJ1-2|TRBV9|14|.
CASSAPTGFYGYTF
TGTGCCAGCAGCGCCCCGACAGGATTCTATGGCTACACCTTC
>.|TRBJ1-1|TRBV19|13|.
CASSPGRTLDAFF
TGTGCCAGTAGTCCCGGGAGGACTCTCGACGCTTTCTTT
>.|TRBJ1-6|TRBV6-1|15|.
CASSEAKPYNSPLHF
TGTGCCAGCAGTGAAGCTAAGCCCTATAATTCACCCCTCCACTTT
>.|TRBJ1-4|TRBV2|15|.
CASTRQKAVGEKLFF
TGTGCCAGCACTCGCCAGAAGGCGGTGGGCGAAAAACTGTTTTTT
>.|TRBJ2-7|TRBV9|14|.
CASSVGLSPYEQYF
TGTGCCAGCAGCGTAGGTCTCTCGCCCTACGAGCAGTACTTC
>TRBD1|TRBJ2-7|TRBV6-5|13|.
CASSYGDSDEQYF
TGTGCCAGCAGTTACGGGGACAGCGACGAGCAGTACTTC
>TRBD1|TRBJ2-2|TRBV19|16|.
CASSYTGTGYVGELFF
TGTGCCAGTAGCTATACCGGGACAGGGTATGTCGGGGAGCTGTTTTTT
>.|TRBJ1-3|TRBV5-1|16|.
CASSLGGKGSGNTIYF
TGCGCCAGCAGCTTGGGGGGTAAAGGCTCTGGAAACACCATATATTTT
>TRBD1|TRBJ1-1|TRBV7-9|11|.
CASTGDRRAFF
TGTGCCAGCACTGGGGACAGGAGGGCTTTCTTT
>.|TRBJ2-7|TRBV7-9|12|.
CASSLESYEQYF
TGTGCCAGCAGCTTAGAGTCCTACGAGCAGTACTTC